A selection of T cell receptor beta chains follows, all from one sample in a study of T cell changes during pregnancy in multiple sclerosis. Produced via immunoSEQ multiplex PCR; TCRdb's table is partial and in-frame only. This table has roughly 40,000 clones, 90% to 95% appearing once. The sample consisted of CD4+ T cells from peripheral blood mononuclear cells, taken in the second trimester of pregnancy. These TCRs come from a female donor with multiple sclerosis, enrolled in a pregnancy study. The CDR3 runs from the conserved cysteine through the conserved F or W. Each record gives: J gene, D gene, V gene, clone size, CDR3 protein, CDR3 DNA. The D gene is left open where the match is weak. Size values are once, few and many counts, or a class for expanded clones, and some rows have none.

TRBJ2-3 | . | TRBV5-1 | . | CASSLGLDSSTDTQYF | TGCGCCAGCAGCTTGGGATTGGACTCTAGCACAGATACGCAGTATTTT
TRBJ2-7 | . | TRBV6-1 | . | CASSPQPGSSYEQYF | TGTGCCAGCAGTCCCCAACCGGGGAGCTCCTACGAGCAGTACTTC
TRBJ1-1 | . | TRBV27 | few | CASSLLAGHHRLPTEAFF | TGTGCCAGCAGTTTATTAGCAGGACACCATAGATTGCCCACTGAAGCTTTCTTT
TRBJ1-2 | . | TRBV5-6 | . | CASGVFDGSEGYGYTF | TGTGCCAGCGGGGTATTTGACGGGAGCGAGGGCTATGGCTACACCTTC
TRBJ1-3 | . | TRBV7-9 | few | CASSLALLGGNTIYF | TGTGCCAGCAGCTTAGCGCTACTAGGGGGAAACACCATATATTTT
TRBJ2-3 | TRBD1 | TRBV28 | . | CASSPGQAVDTQYF | TGTGCCAGCAGTCCCGGACAGGCGGTCGACACGCAGTATTTT
TRBJ2-7 | TRBD2 | TRBV10-3 | . | CAIREESGSIYEQYF | TGTGCCATCAGAGAAGAGAGCGGGAGTATCTACGAGCAGTACTTC
TRBJ1-4 | . | TRBV19 | . | CASGRQPPNEKLFF | TGTGCCAGTGGGCGACAGCCTCCCAATGAAAAACTGTTTTTT
TRBJ2-7 | . | TRBV7-2 | . | CASSPGWGRNRQYF | TGTGCCAGCAGCCCAGGATGGGGGAGGAATAGACAGTACTTC
TRBJ1-6 | . | TRBV11-2 | . | CASSPATGGAPSPLHF | TGTGCCAGCAGCCCGGCTACAGGCGGCGCACCTTCACCCCTCCACTTT
TRBJ1-1 | . | TRBV7-9 | . | CASSLNLMQGRGNTEAFF | TGTGCCAGCAGCTTAAATCTAATGCAGGGGAGGGGGAACACTGAAGCTTTCTTT
TRBJ1-3 | TRBD1 | TRBV7-2 | once | CASSTAKGALGGNTIYF | TGTGCCAGCAGCACAGCAAAGGGGGCTTTGGGAGGAAACACCATATATTTT
TRBJ2-3 | . | TRBV6-1 | . | CASRYQGLSDTQYF | TGTGCCAGCAGGTACCAGGGTCTCTCAGATACGCAGTATTTT
TRBJ2-4 | . | TRBV5-1 | . | CASSQQGGKQNIQYF | TGCGCCAGCAGCCAGCAGGGAGGAAAACAAAACATTCAGTACTTC
TRBJ1-2 | . | TRBV11-2 | . | CASSLDPNTNYGYTF | TGTGCCAGCAGCTTAGATCCTAATACTAACTATGGCTACACCTTC
TRBJ2-5 | TRBD1 | TRBV18 | . | CASSPLLGQGASETQYF | TGTGCCAGCTCACCACTCTTGGGACAGGGGGCTTCAGAGACCCAGTACTTC
TRBJ2-1 | TRBD2 | TRBV7-3 | . | CASSLGSGGENEQFF | TGTGCCAGCAGCTTAGGGAGCGGGGGGGAAAATGAGCAGTTCTTC
TRBJ2-3 | TRBD1 | TRBV2 | . | CASSELGQGSTDTQYF | TGTGCCAGCAGTGAGTTGGGACAGGGGTCCACAGATACGCAGTATTTT
TRBJ1-2 | TRBD1 | TRBV27 | . | CASSLASPGTGPGGYGYTF | TGTGCCAGCAGTCTAGCAAGTCCCGGGACAGGTCCGGGAGGCTATGGCTACACCTTC
TRBJ2-1 | TRBD2 | TRBV7-6 | . | CASSLGGGSGATYNEQFF | TGTGCCAGCAGCTTAGGGGGGGGTAGCGGAGCCACCTACAATGAGCAGTTCTTC
TRBJ2-7 | . | TRBV5-4 | . | CASSLIGQLSYEQYF | TGTGCCAGCAGCCTAATAGGACAGCTCTCCTACGAGCAGTACTTC
TRBJ2-3 | . | TRBV5-6 | . | CASSLAFWGLGDTQYF | TGTGCCAGCAGCTTGGCTTTCTGGGGACTGGGAGATACGCAGTATTTT
TRBJ1-6 | . | TRBV6-1 | once | CASSSGYSPLHF | TGTGCCAGCAGTAGCGGCTATTCACCCCTCCACTTT
TRBJ1-1 | . | TRBV2 | . | CASRQNTEAFF | TGTGCCAGCAGACAGAACACTGAAGCTTTCTTT
TRBJ2-2 | TRBD1 | TRBV6-8 | . | CASSDRGRGGRELFF | TGTGCCAGCAGCGACAGGGGGCGGGGTGGCCGGGAGCTGTTTTTT
TRBJ2-7 | . | TRBV21-1 | . | CASSYSGGRRFSYEQYF | TGTGCCAGCAGCTACAGTGGGGGCAGGAGGTTCTCCTACGAGCAGTACTTC
TRBJ2-5 | . | TRBV29-1 | . | CSGQGYQETQYF | TGCAGCGGGCAGGGGTACCAAGAGACCCAGTACTTC
TRBJ2-7 | TRBD2 | TRBV11-2 | . | CASTERLAHSYEQYF | TGTGCCAGCACCGAAAGACTAGCGCACTCCTACGAGCAGTACTTC
TRBJ1-2 | . | TRBV7-2 | few | CASRLDIHGYTF | TGTGCCAGCAGGTTGGACATCCATGGCTACACCTTC
TRBJ1-2 | TRBD1 | TRBV7-8 | once | CASSLAGTGGFGYTF | TGTGCCAGCAGCTTAGCCGGGACAGGGGGCTTTGGCTACACCTTC
TRBJ1-2 | TRBD1 | TRBV5-4 | . | CASSLLSGGTRGYTF | TGTGCCAGCAGTTTGCTCTCAGGGGGCACAAGAGGCTACACCTTC
TRBJ2-1 | . | TRBV6-5 | . | CASSAQDEQFF | TGTGCCAGCAGTGCCCAGGATGAGCAGTTCTTC
TRBJ1-4 | TRBD1 | TRBV18 | . | CASSPPRQGRGGEKLFF | TGTGCCAGCTCACCACCGCGACAGGGGAGGGGTGGTGAAAAACTGTTTTTT
TRBJ2-6 | . | TRBV19 | . | CASSRSSGANVLTF | TGTGCCAGCAGTCGTAGCTCTGGGGCCAACGTCCTGACTTTC
TRBJ1-2 | TRBD1 | TRBV5-8 | . | CASSPWTGRSGYTF | TGTGCCAGCAGCCCATGGACAGGGCGGAGTGGCTACACCTTC
TRBJ2-7 | TRBD1 | TRBV9 | few | CASSDDRGGTYEQYF | TGTGCCAGCAGCGATGACAGGGGGGGGACCTACGAGCAGTACTTC
TRBJ1-1 | TRBD1 | TRBV9 | . | CASSVGGQGATEAFF | TGTGCCAGCAGCGTAGGGGGACAGGGGGCCACTGAAGCTTTCTTT
TRBJ2-4 | . | TRBV6-6 | . | CASSYGQSLAKNIQYF | TGTGCCAGCAGTTACGGGCAGAGTCTAGCCAAAAACATTCAGTACTTC
TRBJ2-1 | . | TRBV10-3 | once | CAISPPDSPTRRDEQFF | TGTGCCATCAGTCCCCCGGACAGTCCCACCCGAAGGGATGAGCAGTTCTTC
TRBJ2-1 | . | TRBV7-9 | . | CASSPDIFNEQFF | TGTGCCAGCAGCCCTGACATTTTCAATGAGCAGTTCTTC
TRBJ2-7 | . | TRBV30 | . | CAWSVRGSEYF | TGTGCCTGGAGTGTAAGAGGATCAGAGTACTTC
TRBJ2-6 | . | TRBV7-3 | . | CASSRDTSSGANVLTF | TGTGCCAGCAGCCGGGACACGAGCTCTGGGGCCAACGTCCTGACTTTC
TRBJ1-2 | TRBD1 | TRBV5-1 | . | CASSLGGQGSDGYTF | TGCGCCAGCAGCTTGGGGGGACAGGGAAGTGATGGCTACACCTTC
TRBJ2-7 | . | TRBV21-1 | . | CASSKAGGGPGYF | TGTGCCAGCAGCAAAGCGGGAGGCGGACCCGGGTACTTC
TRBJ2-3 | TRBD2 | TRBV12-5 | . | CASGLVLKTSGRTDTQYF | TGTGCTAGTGGTTTGGTCCTTAAGACTAGCGGACGCACAGATACGCAGTATTTT
TRBJ1-5 | TRBD1 | TRBV18 | . | CASSPSGQGAVQPQHF | TGTGCCAGCTCACCATCCGGACAGGGGGCGGTTCAGCCCCAGCATTTT
TRBJ1-5 | . | TRBV10-3 | . | CAISIAGDSNQPQHF | TGTGCCATCAGCATAGCAGGGGATAGCAATCAGCCCCAGCATTTT
TRBJ2-7 | . | TRBV7-3 | . | CASSQQGGHEQYF | TGTGCCAGCAGCCAACAAGGGGGACACGAGCAGTACTTC
TRBJ1-2 | TRBD1 | TRBV19 | once | CASSISGQGAYGYTF | TGTGCCAGTAGTATTTCGGGACAGGGGGCCTATGGCTACACCTTC
TRBJ1-1 | . | TRBV9 | . | CASSKLGQQNTEAFF | TGTGCCAGCAGTAAACTGGGGCAGCAGAACACTGAAGCTTTCTTT
TRBJ2-7 | TRBD1 | TRBV6-6 | . | CASRKGQNSYEQYF | TGTGCCAGCAGAAAGGGACAGAACTCCTACGAGCAGTACTTC
TRBJ2-3 | TRBD2 | TRBV5-1 | once | CASSLLAGVEDTQYF | TGCGCCAGCAGCTTACTAGCGGGAGTGGAAGATACGCAGTATTTT
TRBJ2-3 | . | TRBV2 | . | CASRGGATDTQYF | TGTGCCAGCAGGGGCGGGGCCACAGATACGCAGTATTTT
TRBJ2-7 | TRBD1 | TRBV18 | . | CASSPYSVQGVGSYEQYF | TGTGCCAGCTCACCATATTCCGTTCAGGGGGTAGGTTCCTACGAGCAGTACTTC
TRBJ2-3 | TRBD1 | TRBV2 | . | CASSSGQGVVGTDTQYF | TGTGCCAGCAGTTCGGGACAGGGGGTAGTAGGCACAGATACGCAGTATTTT
TRBJ1-2 | TRBD1 | TRBV18 | . | CASSPPFPSGTGYGYTF | TGTGCCAGCTCACCACCGTTCCCGAGCGGGACAGGCTATGGCTACACCTTC
TRBJ1-5 | . | TRBV19 | few | CASSTQGATQPQHF | TGTGCCAGTAGTACCCAGGGCGCGACTCAGCCCCAGCATTTT